This T cell receptor beta chain comes out of a study of neurological immune-mediated disorders. The authors produced cDNA by 5'RACE using 10-nucleotide random UMIs. Each sequencing run yielded over 180 million TCR-beta sequences from 15-18 subjects. TCRdb recomputed calls from the 5' RACE reads with MiXCR, one row per CDR3 protein. The sample lists about 58,000 distinct CDR3 sequences; around 3.9% were seen once. V lost 1 base and J 0 bases, leaving 7 bases between the germline ends. In germline, CDR1 is KGHSY, CDR2 FQNENV. The CDR3 sequence is 15 residues long. This clonotype came up many times. Antigen: not known. Study observations and caveats: On phylogenetic grouping, the repertoires of 18 of 34 multiple sclerosis patients fell within one related-CDR3 cluster, constituting a possible signature.

The J gene is TRBJ1-3, the V gene TRBV16; no firm D call. This TCR was sampled from a man aged 25 to 45 with multiple sclerosis. Sequencing input: PBMCs. The CDR3 DNA reads TGTGCCAGCAGCCAATTAACAGCCTCTGGAAACACCATATATTTT. This encodes CASSQLTASGNTIYF. Full variable domain (outside the CDR3, taken from reference TRBV16 and TRBJ1-3): GEEVAQTPKHLVRGEGQKAKLYCAPIKGHSYVFWYQQVLKNEFKFLISFQNENVFDETGMPKERFSAKCLPNSPCSLEIQATKLEDSAVYFCASSQLTASGNTIYFGEGSWLTVV.